Described below is a single T cell receptor (beta chain) sequence and its context. What it binds is not known. These data are taken from a study of shared clonotypes between healthy human individuals. Findings and limits, study-wide: Naive subsets generally had larger estimated richness than memory subsets. The study found lower generation probabilities in non-shared clonotypes than in those shared by all four donors.

Researchers divided each subset's genomic DNA evenly across several immunoSEQ plates. The repertoire was sequenced with immunoSEQ multiplex PCR; TCRdb's copy has only in-frame clones and lacks some. The sample lists 1 million to 1.2 million clones; 77% were seen once. The authors divided CD4+ cells into CD45RA+ naive and CD45RA-negative memory subsets. The CDR3 covers 14 residues. The germline gives CDR1 KGHSH, CDR2 LQKENI. The ends were cut back, 5 bases at V and 4 bases at J, with 15 bases in the middle. This sequence originates from a man younger than 35 in good health. Some clones in this sample may be carry-over from other donors' samples. Sequencing used memory CD4+ T cells from PBMCs. The subset was: CD45RA-negative fraction. The chain employs TRBV18 and TRBJ2-7; TRBD1 is a possible D gene (6 bases). The DNA for the CDR3 is TGTGCCAGCTCAAGAGGACAGATAGCATACGAGCAGTACTTC. As protein: CASSRGQIAYEQYF.